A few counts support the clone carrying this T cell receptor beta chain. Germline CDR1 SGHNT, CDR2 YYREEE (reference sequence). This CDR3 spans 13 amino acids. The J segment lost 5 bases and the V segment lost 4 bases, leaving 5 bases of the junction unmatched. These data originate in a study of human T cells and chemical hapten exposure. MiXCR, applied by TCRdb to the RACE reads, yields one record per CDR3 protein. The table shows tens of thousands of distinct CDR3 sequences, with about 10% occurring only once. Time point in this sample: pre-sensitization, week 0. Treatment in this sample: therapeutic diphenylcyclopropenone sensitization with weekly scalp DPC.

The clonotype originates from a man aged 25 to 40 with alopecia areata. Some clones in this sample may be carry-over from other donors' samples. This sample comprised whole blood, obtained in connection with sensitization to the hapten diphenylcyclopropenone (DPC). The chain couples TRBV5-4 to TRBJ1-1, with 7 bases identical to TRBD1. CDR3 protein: CASSRGQGTEAFF. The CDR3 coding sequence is TGTGCCAGCAGCAGGGGGCAAGGGACTGAAGCTTTCTTT.